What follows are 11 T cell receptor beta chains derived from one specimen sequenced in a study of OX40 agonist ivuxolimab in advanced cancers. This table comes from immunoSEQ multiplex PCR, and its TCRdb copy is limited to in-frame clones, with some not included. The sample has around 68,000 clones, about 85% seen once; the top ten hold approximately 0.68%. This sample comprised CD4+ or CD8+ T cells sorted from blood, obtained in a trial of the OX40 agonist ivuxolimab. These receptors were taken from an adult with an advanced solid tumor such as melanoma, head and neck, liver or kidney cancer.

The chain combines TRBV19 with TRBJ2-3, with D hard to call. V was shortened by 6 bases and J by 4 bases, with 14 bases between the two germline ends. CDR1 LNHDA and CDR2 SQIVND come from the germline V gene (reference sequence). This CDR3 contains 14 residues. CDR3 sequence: CASSPPGVPDTQYF. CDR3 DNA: TGTGCCAGTAGCCCCCCTGGGGTCCCAGATACGCAGTATTTT. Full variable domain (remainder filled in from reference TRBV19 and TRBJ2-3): DGGITQSPKYLFRKEGQNVTLSCEQNLNHDAMYWYRQDPGQGLRLIYYSQIVNDFQKGDIAEGYSVSREKKESFPLTVTSAQKNPTAFYLCASSPPGVPDTQYFGPGTRLTVL.

The CDR3 nucleotides are TGTGCCAGCAGCCAAACAGGGGAGGAAGAGACCCAGTACTTC. This sequence encodes CASSQTGEEETQYF. V and J are TRBV11-2 and TRBJ2-5; weak D call: TRBD1 (7 bases). The CDR3 has 14 residues. Germline values: CDR1 SGHAT, CDR2 FQNNGV. The germline V and J ends were trimmed by 5 bases and 3 bases, with 13 bases remaining between them.

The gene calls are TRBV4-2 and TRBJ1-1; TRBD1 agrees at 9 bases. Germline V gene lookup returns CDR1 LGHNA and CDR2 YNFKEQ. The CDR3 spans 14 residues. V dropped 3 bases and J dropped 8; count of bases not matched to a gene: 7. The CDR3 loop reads CASSQGQGGAEAFF. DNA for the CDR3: TGTGCCAGCAGCCAGGGACAGGGTGGTGCCGAAGCTTTCTTT.

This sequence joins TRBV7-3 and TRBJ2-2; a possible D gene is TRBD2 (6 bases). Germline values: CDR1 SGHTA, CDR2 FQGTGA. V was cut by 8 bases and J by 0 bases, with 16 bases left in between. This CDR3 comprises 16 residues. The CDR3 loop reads CASARGANSNTGELFF. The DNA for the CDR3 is TGTGCCAGCGCCCGCGGGGCCAACTCGAACACCGGGGAGCTGTTTTTT.

CDR3: CASSSQGLALSNTIYF. For the CDR3, the DNA is TGTGCCAGCAGCTCTCAGGGTCTGGCTCTCTCGAACACCATATATTTT. The chain uses TRBV7-2 and TRBJ1-3, with D possibly matching TRBD1 (5 bases). The CDR3 runs to 16 residues. Looked up from germline, CDR1 is SGHTA and CDR2 is FQGNSA. V lost 4 bases to trimming and J lost 7 bases, with 20 bases between them.

The DNA for the CDR3 is TGTGCCAGCTGCCCACCCCGAGGGGTCTATGGCTACACCTTC. Encoded protein: CASCPPRGVYGYTF. J is TRBJ1-2 and V is TRBV6-6; possible D gene TRBD1, 5 bases. The CDR3 is made up of 14 amino acids. The ends were cut back, 8 bases at V and 4 bases at J, with 17 bases in the middle. CDR1 MNHNY and CDR2 SVGAGI come from the germline V gene (reference sequence).

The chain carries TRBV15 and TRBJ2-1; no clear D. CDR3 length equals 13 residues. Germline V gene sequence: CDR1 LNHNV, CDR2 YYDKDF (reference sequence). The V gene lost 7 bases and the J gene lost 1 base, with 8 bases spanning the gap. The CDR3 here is CATKYTSYNEQFF. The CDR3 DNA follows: TGTGCCACCAAGTACACTTCCTACAATGAGCAGTTCTTC.

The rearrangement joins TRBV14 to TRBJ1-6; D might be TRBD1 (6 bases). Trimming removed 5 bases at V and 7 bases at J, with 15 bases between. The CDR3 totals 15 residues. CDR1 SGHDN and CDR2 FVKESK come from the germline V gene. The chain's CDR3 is CASSAIQGYNSPLHF. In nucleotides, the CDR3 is TGTGCCAGCAGCGCCATACAGGGATACAATTCACCCCTCCACTTT.

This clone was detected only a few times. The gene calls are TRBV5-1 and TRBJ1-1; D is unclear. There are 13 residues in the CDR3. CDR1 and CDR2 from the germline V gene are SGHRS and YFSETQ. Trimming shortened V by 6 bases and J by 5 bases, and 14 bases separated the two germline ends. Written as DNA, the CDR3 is TGCGCCAGCAAGGGAGCCAGAGATACTGAAGCTTTCTTT. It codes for CASKGARDTEAFF.

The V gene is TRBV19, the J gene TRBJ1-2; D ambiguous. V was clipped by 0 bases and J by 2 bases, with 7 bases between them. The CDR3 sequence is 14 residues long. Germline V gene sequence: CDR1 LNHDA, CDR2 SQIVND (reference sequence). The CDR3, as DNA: TGTGCCAGTAGTATAGATCCAGTAAACTATGGCTACACCTTC. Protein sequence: CASSIDPVNYGYTF.

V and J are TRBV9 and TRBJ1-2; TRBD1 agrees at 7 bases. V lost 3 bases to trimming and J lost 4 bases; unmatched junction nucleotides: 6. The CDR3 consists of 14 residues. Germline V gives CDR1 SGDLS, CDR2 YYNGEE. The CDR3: CASSGYRGLYGYTF. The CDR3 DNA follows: TGTGCCAGCAGCGGCTACAGGGGTCTCTATGGCTACACCTTC. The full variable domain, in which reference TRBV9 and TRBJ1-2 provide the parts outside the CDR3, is DSGVTQTPKHLITATGQRVTLRCSPRSGDLSVYWYQQSLDQGLQFLIQYYNGEERAKGNILERFSAQQFPDLHSELNLSSLELGDSALYFCASSGYRGLYGYTFGSGTRLTVV.